A single sample gave rise to the 10 T cell receptor beta chains below, sequenced in a study of T cell repertoires in cytomegalovirus infection. TCRdb re-called the reads through MiXCR, storing one row per CDR3 protein. The data hold approximately 250,000 distinct CDR3 sequences, with 9% to 15% observed a single time. The sample comprised PBMCs. The receptors derive from a human donor in good health (CMV status not recorded). Some clones in this sample may be carry-over from other donors' samples.

This clonotype was detected ten times or more. The J gene is TRBJ2-7, the V gene TRBV7-2; TRBD1 matches 11 bases. Per the germline V gene, CDR1 is SGHTA and CDR2 is FQGNSA. This CDR3 comprises 14 residues. The trim removed 5 bases at V and 3 bases at J, leaving 3 bases unmatched. CDR3: CASSRGQGVYEQYF. The CDR3 DNA reads as TGTGCCAGCAGCCGGGGACAGGGGGTCTACGAGCAGTACTTC.

This clonotype was detected ten times or more. The chain has TRBV18 and TRBJ2-7; D assignment may be TRBD1 or TRBD2 (5 bases each). The CDR3 consists of 14 residues. Trimming removed 6 bases from V and 2 bases from J, with 14 bases in between. CDR1 KGHSH and CDR2 LQKENI come from the germline V gene. The CDR3 sequence is CASSAGAVTYEQYF. DNA of the CDR3: TGTGCCAGCTCGGCCGGGGCAGTTACCTACGAGCAGTACTTC.

This clonotype was detected many times. V usage is TRBV7-2 and J usage is TRBJ2-2; 12 bases are a match to TRBD2. Germline loops: CDR1 SGHTA, CDR2 FQGNSA. The CDR3 loop spans 18 amino acids. The V gene end was trimmed by 1 base and the J gene end by 4 bases; junction bases not matched to a gene: 7. CDR3 nucleotide sequence: TGTGCCAGCAGCTTAGATTCTAGCGGGAGGGCCGGCACCGGGGAGCTGTTTTTT. Translated: CASSLDSSGRAGTGELFF.

This clonotype came up a few times. This sequence joins TRBV14 and TRBJ2-3, with 9 bases aligning to TRBD2. The CDR3 is 14 amino acids. Germline V gene sequence: CDR1 SGHDN, CDR2 FVKESK. J gave up 5 bases and V 5 bases, and 5 bases lay outside the gene matches. DNA for the CDR3: TGTGCCAGCAGCTTAGCGGGAGCTAGAGATACGCAGTATTTT. Translated, it gives CASSLAGARDTQYF.

The J gene is TRBJ2-3, the V gene TRBV5-1, with 7 bases fitting TRBD1. The CDR3 loop spans 14 amino acids. Germline values: CDR1 SGHRS, CDR2 YFSETQ. Trimming at V came to 3 bases and at J to 7 bases, leaving 8 bases not matched to a gene. The CDR3 here is CASSSPGQSNTQYF. In DNA, the CDR3 is TGCGCCAGCAGCTCTCCGGGACAGTCAAATACGCAGTATTTT.

This clonotype was counted many times. The genes are TRBV6-2 or TRBV6-3 and TRBJ2-2; the match to TRBD2 covers 9 bases. This CDR3 is 14 amino acids long. Germline V gives CDR1 MNHEY, CDR2 SVGEGT. The ends lost 8 bases at V and 6 bases at J; junction bases unmatched: 7. The CDR3 spells CASRPGLAPGELFF. CDR3 DNA sequence: TGTGCCAGCCGCCCGGGACTAGCCCCCGGGGAGCTGTTTTTT.

The sample holds a few counts of this clonotype. At one end the junction does not follow the germline gene, possibly because of a read error. J is TRBJ2-1 and V is TRBV29-1; 10 bases match TRBD1. This CDR3 comprises 13 residues. CDR1 and CDR2 from the germline V gene are SQVTM and ANQGSEA. For the CDR3, the DNA is TGCAGCGGCGGGACAGGGGTTAACAAGGAGCAGTTCTTC. Translated: CSGGTGVNKEQFF.

This clonotype was found many times. This chain links TRBV12-3 or TRBV12-4 with TRBJ2-5; 9 positions match TRBD1. Germline trimming cut 5 bases from V and 9 bases from J; bases unmatched to any gene: 4. The CDR3 sequence is 12 residues long. CDR3 region: CASSPRTGAQYF. In DNA form, the CDR3 reads TGTGCCAGCAGTCCACGGACAGGGGCCCAGTACTTC.

The V call is TRBV30, the J call TRBJ2-1; 7 bases map to TRBD2. J gave up 6 bases and V 0 bases, and 8 bases lay outside the gene matches. Germline V CDR1 and CDR2: GTSNPN, SVGIG (reference sequence). The CDR3 is 15 residues long. The chain's CDR3 is CAWSVLAGVSNEQFF. Written as DNA, the CDR3 is TGTGCCTGGAGTGTACTGGCGGGAGTTAGCAATGAGCAGTTCTTC.

About this clonotype: A much larger clonotype is one base distant, so this may be a read error. The chain uses TRBV29-1 and TRBJ2-1; perhaps TRBD1 as D (6 bases). This CDR3 contains 14 residues. Germline values: CDR1 SQVTM, CDR2 ANQGSEA. The ends were cut back, 7 bases at V and 8 bases at J, with 21 bases in the middle. In nucleotides, the CDR3 is TGCAGCGGACGGAACAGGGAGCCTAGCCATGAGCAGTTCTTC. It codes for CSGRNREPSHEQFF.